Following are 26 T cell receptor beta chains from one sample sequenced in a study of cytomegalovirus exposure and HLA in healthy donors. Primers included in the PCR were 60 Vbeta and 13 Jbeta primers. Measured with immunoSEQ multiplex PCR; TCRdb has only the in-frame clones, and not every one. The data contain fewer than 150,000 clones, around 63% of them seen just once; the ten biggest clones take up roughly 1.7%. Sequenced input: PBMCs. Source of these receptors: a human donor in good health.

This clone appeared a few times. V usage is TRBV5-1 and J usage is TRBJ1-2; D ambiguous. CDR1 is SGHRS, CDR2 YFSETQ, per germline. This CDR3 contains 15 residues. The ends were cut back, 0 bases at V and 0 bases at J, with 9 bases in the middle. The CDR3 region is CASSLGQATNYGYTF. In DNA, the CDR3 is TGCGCCAGCAGCTTGGGCCAGGCGACTAACTATGGCTACACCTTC. The full variable domain, its missing parts supplied by reference TRBV5-1 and TRBJ1-2, is KAGVTQTPRYLIKTRGQQVTLSCSPISGHRSVSWYQQTPGQGLQFLFEYFSETQRNKGNFPGRFSGRQFSNSRSEMNVSTLELGDSALYLCASSLGQATNYGYTFGSGTRLTVV.

CDR3 sequence: CASSISGSLNEQYF. The CDR3 region has the DNA TGTGCCAGTAGTATAAGTGGGAGTTTAAACGAGCAGTACTTC. This chain connects TRBV19 to TRBJ2-7; tentative D call: TRBD2 (5 bases). Trimming stripped 2 bases from V and 5 bases from J, with 13 bases between. The CDR3 has 14 residues. Germline CDR1 and CDR2: LNHDA and SQIVND (reference sequence).

This clone was seen more than once but under ten times. The rearrangement uses TRBV5-1 and TRBJ2-7; D is unclear. V lost 0 bases to trimming and J lost 3 bases, with 10 bases between them. CDR1 and CDR2 from the germline V gene are SGHRS and YFSETQ. The CDR3 spans 14 residues. The CDR3 DNA reads TGCGCCAGCAGCTTGGTGGCAGAAGACTACGAGCAGTACTTC. This codes for CASSLVAEDYEQYF. The full variable domain, in which reference TRBV5-1 and TRBJ2-7 provide the parts outside the CDR3, is KAGVTQTPRYLIKTRGQQVTLSCSPISGHRSVSWYQQTPGQGLQFLFEYFSETQRNKGNFPGRFSGRQFSNSRSEMNVSTLELGDSALYLCASSLVAEDYEQYFGPGTRLTVT.

This clone turned up a few times. This chain links TRBV7-9 with TRBJ1-4, with TRBD1 identical over 8 bases. With V trimmed by 1 base and J by 7 bases, 5 bases remained unmatched. This CDR3 region has 15 residues. Germline V gives CDR1 SEHNR, CDR2 FQNEAQ (reference sequence). The CDR3 DNA is TGTGCCAGCAGCTTAGAACGGGGGACAGGTGAAAAACTGTTTTTT. This codes for CASSLERGTGEKLFF.

The chain recombines TRBV11-1 with TRBJ2-7; D is uncertain. The germline CDR1 and CDR2 sequences are SGHAT and FQDESV (reference sequence). CDR3 length equals 13 residues. The V end was cut by 3 bases, the J end by 1 base, with 7 bases between. The CDR3 spells CASSFGSSYEQYF. The CDR3 DNA sequence: TGTGCCAGCAGCTTTGGCAGTTCCTACGAGCAGTACTTC.

This chain joins TRBV10-2 and TRBJ2-5; D is perhaps TRBD2 (6 bases). The CDR3 length is 14 residues. Germline V CDR1 and CDR2: WSHSY, SAAADI. The V gene lost 3 bases and the J gene lost 11 bases, with 19 bases spanning the gap. The chain's CDR3 is CASSEVADYGEQYF. The CDR3 nucleotides read TGCGCCAGCAGTGAAGTAGCGGACTACGGGGAGCAGTACTTC.

The chain is built from TRBV14 and TRBJ2-7; D perhaps matches TRBD2 (5 bases). The ends were cut back, 1 base at V and 2 bases at J, with 12 bases in the middle. CDR3 length: 15 amino acids. In germline, CDR1 is SGHDN, CDR2 FVKESK. The CDR3 sequence is CASSQVGGGTYEQYF. CDR3 bases: TGTGCCAGCAGCCAAGTTGGAGGCGGAACCTACGAGCAGTACTTC.

The DNA of the CDR3 is TGTGCCAGCAGTGAACCAGGGAAGGTCACCGGGGAGCTGTTTTTT. Protein sequence: CASSEPGKVTGELFF. The gene calls are TRBV6-1 and TRBJ2-2, with D possibly matching TRBD1 (5 bases). Trimming removed 2 bases at V and 4 bases at J, with 11 bases between. The CDR3 has 15 amino acids. Germline V gene data show CDR1 as MNHNS and CDR2 as SASEGT.

The chain combines TRBV6-5 with TRBJ1-1; D perhaps matches TRBD1 (5 bases). This CDR3 spans 14 amino acids. V gave up 2 bases and J gave up 5 bases, with 12 bases separating them. Germline CDR1 MNHEY, CDR2 SVGAGI. The CDR3 region is CASSYGMGGTEAFF. CDR3 DNA: TGTGCCAGCAGTTACGGGATGGGGGGGACTGAAGCTTTCTTT.

This chain uses TRBV11-3 with TRBJ1-1, with D unclear. The CDR3 runs 14 residues. V dropped 6 bases and J dropped 0 bases, with 11 bases sitting between them. Per the germline V gene, CDR1 is SGHNT and CDR2 is YENEEA. This chain's CDR3 is CASSSTRLNTEAFF. Here the CDR3 DNA reads TGTGCCAGCAGTTCGACGAGGTTGAACACTGAAGCTTTCTTT.

This clone was detected a few times. The chain recombines TRBV5-1 with TRBJ2-1; D not resolved. Germline assignment: CDR1 SGHRS and CDR2 YFSETQ. This CDR3 spans 15 amino acids. V lost 0 bases, J lost 4 bases, and 11 bases lay in between. The CDR3: CASSLAGADYNEQFF. The CDR3 nucleotides are TGCGCCAGCAGCTTGGCTGGCGCGGATTACAATGAGCAGTTCTTC. Full variable domain (remainder filled in from reference TRBV5-1 and TRBJ2-1): KAGVTQTPRYLIKTRGQQVTLSCSPISGHRSVSWYQQTPGQGLQFLFEYFSETQRNKGNFPGRFSGRQFSNSRSEMNVSTLELGDSALYLCASSLAGADYNEQFFGPGTRLTVL.

This chain connects TRBV2 to TRBJ2-5; unclear D gene. V lost 3 bases to trimming and J lost 10 bases, with 9 bases between them. The CDR3 consists of 11 residues. Germline CDR1 SNHLY, CDR2 FYNNEI. CDR3 loop: CASSDPQDQYF. As DNA, the CDR3 is TGTGCCAGCAGTGACCCCCAGGACCAGTACTTC.

The chain couples TRBV10-2 to TRBJ2-7; D perhaps matches TRBD2 (6 bases). Germline V gives CDR1 WSHSY, CDR2 SAAADI. The V gene lost 7 bases and the J gene lost 0 bases, with 13 bases spanning the gap. The CDR3 runs 14 residues. CDR3 bases: TGCGCCAGCACAAGGGCCGGGAGCTCCTACGAGCAGTACTTC. Translated, it gives CASTRAGSSYEQYF.

This chain links TRBV4-2 with TRBJ2-7, with unresolved D. Germline V gene sequence: CDR1 LGHNA, CDR2 YNFKEQ. CDR3 length: 12 residues. The V end lost 3 bases, the J end lost 4 bases, and 7 bases lay between the germline ends. The CDR3 spells CASSQGRYEQYF. The CDR3 nucleotides are TGTGCCAGCAGCCAGGGCCGTTACGAGCAGTACTTC.

This sequence joins TRBV5-4 and TRBJ2-7, with D possibly TRBD2 on 6 matching bases. Trimming took 0 bases from V and 6 from J, leaving 13 bases between them. In germline, CDR1 is SGHNT, CDR2 YYREEE (reference sequence). The CDR3 totals 14 residues. The CDR3 nucleotides read TGTGCCAGCAGCTTGGTTGCGGGAATGGGCGAGCAGTACTTC. Its translation: CASSLVAGMGEQYF.

This clone has only a few counts. The genes are TRBV2 and TRBJ2-3; possibly TRBD2 for D (5 bases). V was clipped by 3 bases and J by 6 bases, with 13 bases between them. The germline V gene has CDR1 SNHLY and CDR2 FYNNEI. This CDR3 is built from 14 residues. This CDR3 is CASSESLASDTQYF. CDR3 nucleotides: TGTGCCAGCAGTGAGTCGCTAGCATCTGATACGCAGTATTTT.

The J gene is TRBJ1-6, the V gene TRBV7-8; D gene unclear. There are 11 residues in the CDR3. Per the germline V gene, CDR1 is SGHVS and CDR2 is FQNEAQ. V was pared by 4 bases and J by 7 bases, with 2 bases between. The CDR3 DNA follows: TGTGCCAGCAGCTCGAATTCACCCCTCCACTTT. It specifies CASSSNSPLHF.

The genes are TRBV11-2 and TRBJ2-7, with unresolved D. Trimming pared 0 bases from V and 5 bases from J, leaving 11 bases between. From germline, CDR1 is SGHAT and CDR2 FQNNGV. The CDR3 runs 14 residues. The CDR3 DNA is TGTGCCAGCAGCTTAGACCCCTCCGTTAACGAGCAGTACTTC. It codes for CASSLDPSVNEQYF.

This clone was detected only a few times. This rearrangement joins TRBV27 to TRBJ2-7; no definite D call. V was shortened by 4 bases and J by 0 bases, with 7 bases between the two germline ends. CDR1 and CDR2 from the germline V gene are MNHEY and SMNVEV (reference sequence). The CDR3 runs 13 residues. The CDR3 sequence: CASSSGSSYEQYF. The CDR3 bases are TGTGCCAGCAGTTCGGGTAGCTCCTACGAGCAGTACTTC.

The rearrangement uses TRBV28 and TRBJ1-1, with 8 bases matching TRBD1. CDR3 length: 14 amino acids. Trimming took 9 bases from V and 1 from J; bases not matched to a gene: 7. CDR1 and CDR2 from the germline V gene are MDHEN and SYDVKM. For the CDR3, the DNA is TGTGCCAGTCAAATGGGACAGGCGAACACTGAAGCTTTCTTT. It yields the protein CASQMGQANTEAFF.

On this clone itself: Within the sample, other DNA sequences also encode this same CDR3. The rearrangement joins TRBV5-4 to TRBJ2-7; 12 nucleotides agree with TRBD2. The CDR3 length is 14 residues. CDR1 and CDR2 from the germline V gene are SGHNT and YYREEE (reference sequence). V dropped 1 base and J dropped 7; count of bases not matched to a gene: 3. The CDR3 reads CASSLLAGGREQYF. CDR3 nucleotide sequence: TGTGCCAGCAGCTTGCTAGCGGGAGGGAGGGAGCAGTACTTC.

The chain recombines TRBV19 with TRBJ2-2; 7 bases map to TRBD1. This CDR3 region has 16 residues. The germline V gene has CDR1 LNHDA and CDR2 SQIVND (reference sequence). After removal of 5 bases from V and 4 bases from J, the junction contained 10 bases not matched to a gene. The CDR3 is CASSAPDRVTTGELFF. CDR3 DNA: TGTGCCAGTAGTGCCCCCGACAGGGTGACCACCGGGGAGCTGTTTTTT.

The chain combines TRBV6-1 with TRBJ2-7; 13 nucleotides agree with TRBD2. CDR3 length: 17 residues. V was pared by 3 bases and J by 2 bases, with 7 bases of the junction left unmatched. CDR1 is MNHNS, CDR2 SASEGT, per germline. CDR3 protein: CASSDQGLAGRTYEQYF. CDR3 coding DNA: TGTGCCAGCAGTGACCAGGGACTAGCGGGAAGAACCTACGAGCAGTACTTC.

This clone was recorded a few times. The CDR3 sequence: CSVEVGDGYTF. CDR3 DNA sequence: TGCAGCGTTGAAGTAGGGGATGGCTACACCTTC. This rearrangement joins TRBV29-1 to TRBJ1-2; TRBD1 is a possible D gene (5 bases). The germline V gene has CDR1 SQVTM and CDR2 ANQGSEA. The germline V and J ends were trimmed by 1 base and 6 bases, with 6 bases remaining between them. The CDR3 covers 11 residues.

This chain joins TRBV19 and TRBJ2-3, with unresolved D. V lost 3 bases and J 6 bases, leaving 10 bases between the germline ends. The CDR3 length is 13 residues. CDR1 LNHDA and CDR2 SQIVND come from the germline V gene (reference sequence). The CDR3 region is CASSIAGWDTQYF. CDR3 sequence (DNA): TGTGCCAGTAGTATTGCCGGGTGGGATACGCAGTATTTT.

This clone was seen a few times. The chain combines TRBV19 with TRBJ2-7, with 9 positions matching TRBD1. The CDR3 is 16 amino acids. Per germline, CDR1 LNHDA and CDR2 SQIVND (reference sequence). Unmatched junction bases numbered 9, after V lost 4 bases and J lost 2 bases. The CDR3 spells CASSNLQGQGAYEQYF. Written as DNA, the CDR3 is TGTGCCAGTAGTAACCTCCAGGGACAGGGAGCCTACGAGCAGTACTTC.